This TCR beta chain was identified in a study of vaccination and CD4 T cells after COVID-19. V was pared by 6 bases and J by 10 bases, with 22 bases of the junction left unmatched. The CDR3 runs to 17 residues. Per the germline V gene, CDR1 is SNHLY and CDR2 is FYNNEI. Cultured CD4+ T cell DNA was sequenced using the Oncomine TCR Beta short-read assay. TCRdb fed the PCR reads into MiXCR, producing one record per CDR3 protein. The sample carries around 26,000 distinct CDR3 sequences, 67% recorded once. Treatment given: roughly 10-day PBMC culture with coronavirus spike peptide pools or control peptides (ViraFEST assay). This clonotype was counted between two and nine times. What it binds is unknown.

This rearrangement joins TRBV2 to TRBJ1-1; 8 bases map to TRBD1. This sample comprised CD4+ T cells from blood, cultured in vitro, obtained after SARS-CoV-2 vaccination. The TCR comes from a human donor who received a COVID-19 vaccine. CDR3: CASRIFDRGNLLIGAFF. CDR3 sequence (DNA): TGTGCCAGCAGAATTTTCGACAGGGGAAATTTGCTTATTGGAGCTTTCTTT.